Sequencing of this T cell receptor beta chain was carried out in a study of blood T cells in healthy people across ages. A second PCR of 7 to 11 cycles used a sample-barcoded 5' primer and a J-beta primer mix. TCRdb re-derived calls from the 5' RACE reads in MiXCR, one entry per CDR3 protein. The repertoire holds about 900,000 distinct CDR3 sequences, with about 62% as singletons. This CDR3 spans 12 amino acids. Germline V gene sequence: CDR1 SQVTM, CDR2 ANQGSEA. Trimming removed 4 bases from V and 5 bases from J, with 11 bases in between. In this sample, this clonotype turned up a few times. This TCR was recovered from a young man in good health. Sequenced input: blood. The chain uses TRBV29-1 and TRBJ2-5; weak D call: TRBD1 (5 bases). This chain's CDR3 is CSVVRGRETQYF. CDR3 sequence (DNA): TGCAGCGTTGTAAGGGGTAGGGAGACCCAGTACTTC.